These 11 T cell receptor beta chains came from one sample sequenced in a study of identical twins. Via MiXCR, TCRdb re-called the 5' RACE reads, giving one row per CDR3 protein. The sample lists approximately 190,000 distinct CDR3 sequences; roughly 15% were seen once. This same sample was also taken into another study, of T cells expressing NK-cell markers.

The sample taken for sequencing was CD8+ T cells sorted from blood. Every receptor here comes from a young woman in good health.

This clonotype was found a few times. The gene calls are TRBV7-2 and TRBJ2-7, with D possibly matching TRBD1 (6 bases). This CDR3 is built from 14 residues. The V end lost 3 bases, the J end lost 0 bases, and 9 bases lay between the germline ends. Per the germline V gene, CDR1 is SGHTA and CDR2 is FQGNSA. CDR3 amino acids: CASSLWTASYEQYF. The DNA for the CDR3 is TGTGCCAGCAGCTTGTGGACAGCCTCCTACGAGCAGTACTTC.

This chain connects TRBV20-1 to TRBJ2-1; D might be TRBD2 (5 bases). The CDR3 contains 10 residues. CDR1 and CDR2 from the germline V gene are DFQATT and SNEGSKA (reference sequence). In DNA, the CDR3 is TGCAGGGGTGGGGTGGGGAGTGAGTTCTTC. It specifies CRGGVGSEFF.

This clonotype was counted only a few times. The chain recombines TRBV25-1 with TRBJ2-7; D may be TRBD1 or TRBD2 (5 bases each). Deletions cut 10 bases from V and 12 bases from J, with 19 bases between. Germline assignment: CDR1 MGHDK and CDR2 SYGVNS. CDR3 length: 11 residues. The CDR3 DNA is TGTGCCACGGGTCAGGGACCGAGAAGGTACTTC. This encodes CATGQGPRRYF.

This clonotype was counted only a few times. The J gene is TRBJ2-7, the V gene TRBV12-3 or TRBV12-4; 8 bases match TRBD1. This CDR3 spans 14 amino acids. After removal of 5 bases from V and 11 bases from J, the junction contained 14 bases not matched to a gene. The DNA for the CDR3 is TGTGCCAGCAGTCCTACAGGGGGTCGACCTCAGGAGTACTTC. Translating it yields CASSPTGGRPQEYF.

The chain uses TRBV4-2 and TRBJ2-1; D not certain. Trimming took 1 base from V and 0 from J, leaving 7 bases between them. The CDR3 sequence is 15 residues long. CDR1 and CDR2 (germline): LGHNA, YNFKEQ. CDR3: CASSQATSSYNEQFF. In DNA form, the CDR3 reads TGTGCCAGCAGCCAAGCGACGAGCTCCTACAATGAGCAGTTCTTC.

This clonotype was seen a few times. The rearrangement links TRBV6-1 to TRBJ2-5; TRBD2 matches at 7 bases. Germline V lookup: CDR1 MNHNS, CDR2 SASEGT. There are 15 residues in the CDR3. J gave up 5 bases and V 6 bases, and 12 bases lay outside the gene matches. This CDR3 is CASRRLAPASETQYF. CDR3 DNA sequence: TGTGCCAGCAGAAGACTAGCCCCTGCCTCGGAGACCCAGTACTTC.

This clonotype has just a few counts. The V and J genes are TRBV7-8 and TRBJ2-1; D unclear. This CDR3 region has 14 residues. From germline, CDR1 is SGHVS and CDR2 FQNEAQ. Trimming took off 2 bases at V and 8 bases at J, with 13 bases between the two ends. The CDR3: CASSLLSGIHEQFF. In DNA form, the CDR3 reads TGTGCCAGCAGCTTATTGTCAGGAATCCATGAGCAGTTCTTC.

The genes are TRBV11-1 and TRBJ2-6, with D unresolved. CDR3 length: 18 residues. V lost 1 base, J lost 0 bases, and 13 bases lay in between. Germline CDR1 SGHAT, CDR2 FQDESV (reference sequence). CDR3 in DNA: TGTGCCAGCAGCTTAGTTGACGACGTTTACTCTGGGGCCAACGTCCTGACTTTC. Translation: CASSLVDDVYSGANVLTF.

The DNA of the CDR3 is TGTGCCAGCAGTTTCATCCCGGGGGACACCCAGTACTTC. Amino acids: CASSFIPGDTQYF. J is TRBJ2-5 and V is TRBV27, with D tentatively TRBD2 (6 bases). This CDR3 contains 13 residues. Deletions cut 3 bases from V and 8 bases from J, with 13 bases between. Looked up from germline, CDR1 is MNHEY and CDR2 is SMNVEV (reference sequence).

CDR3 DNA: TGTGCCAGTAGTGCCAACAATCAGCCCCAGCATTTT. Amino acids: CASSANNQPQHF. This chain uses TRBV19 with TRBJ1-5; unclear D gene. This CDR3 comprises 12 residues. V was trimmed by 5 bases and J by 3 bases, leaving 5 bases between them. The germline V gene has CDR1 LNHDA and CDR2 SQIVND (reference sequence).

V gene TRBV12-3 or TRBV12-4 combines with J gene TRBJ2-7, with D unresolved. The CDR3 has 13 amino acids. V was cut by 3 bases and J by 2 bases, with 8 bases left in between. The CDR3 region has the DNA TGTGCCAGCAGTTTTGCTGCCACCTACGAGCAGTACTTC. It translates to CASSFAATYEQYF.